This TCR beta chain originates from a study of cytomegalovirus exposure and HLA in healthy donors. Study in general: An earlier analysis found roughly 100 million unique TCR beta sequences from about 179 million T cells. The study's findings and limits: Researchers reported in a later analysis that common viral pathogens appeared linked to several top clusters.

As concerns this clone: Antigen: not known.

A multiplex PCR was run with 60 Vbeta primers and 13 Jbeta primers. Data came from immunoSEQ multiplex PCR; TCRdb stores just in-frame clones and leaves some out. This sample has 130,000 to 150,000 clones, with 74% found just once. Between the trimmed V and J ends, which lost 1 base and 2 bases, there was a span of 12 bases. Germline CDR1 LGHNA, CDR2 YNFKEQ. CDR3 length equals 16 residues. The TCR sequence derives from a young man in good health and CMV-seropositive. The rearrangement links TRBV4-2 to TRBJ1-3; D possibly corresponds to TRBD1 (6 bases). The sequencing sample was made of PBMCs. The CDR3 nucleotides are TGTGCCAGCAGCCAAGTCACAGGGTTGGCTGGAAACACCATATATTTT. Protein product: CASSQVTGLAGNTIYF.